Shown below are 17 T cell receptor beta chains from a single sample sequenced in a study of blood T cell repertoires in COVID-19. Data came from immunoSEQ multiplex PCR; TCRdb stores just in-frame clones and leaves some out. The data show about 14,000 clones, 88% seen once. The sequenced sample consisted of peripheral blood. These receptors all come from a human donor in a cohort sampled during active COVID-19.

This chain joins TRBV5-1 and TRBJ2-5; 8 bases are shared with TRBD2. This CDR3 region has 13 residues. Germline lookup yields CDR1 SGHRS and CDR2 YFSETQ. Trimming at V came to 2 bases and at J to 3 bases, leaving 0 bases not matched to a gene. CDR3 region: CASSFSGEETQYF. For the CDR3, the DNA is TGCGCCAGCAGCTTTAGCGGGGAAGAGACCCAGTACTTC.

The chain joins TRBV6-6 to TRBJ2-2, with TRBD1 matching over 7 bases. Germline values: CDR1 MNHNY, CDR2 SVGAGI (reference sequence). Trimming at V came to 5 bases and at J to 0 bases, leaving 3 bases not matched to a gene. This CDR3 comprises 15 residues. CDR3 in DNA: TGTGCCAGCAGTGGACAGGAAGCGAACACCGGGGAGCTGTTTTTT. It specifies CASSGQEANTGELFF.

Details on this clone: An end of the junction does not agree with germline; a read error may underlie this. This chain uses TRBV19 with TRBJ2-3; TRBD2 matches 15 bases. From germline, CDR1 is LNHDA and CDR2 SQIVND (reference sequence). The CDR3 consists of 18 residues. The CDR3, as DNA: TGTGCCAGTAGAAGGACTAGCGGGGGGGCGGTCAGCATAGATACGCAGTATTTT. Protein sequence: CASRRTSGGAVSIDTQYF.

The gene calls are TRBV11-3 and TRBJ1-5; 7 bases are a match to TRBD1. Germline V gene sequence: CDR1 SGHNT, CDR2 YENEEA. The ends lost 8 bases at V and 5 bases at J; junction bases unmatched: 6. The CDR3 has 13 amino acids. In DNA form, the CDR3 reads TGTGCCAGCCCCAGGGGGGAGGATCAGCCCCAGCATTTT. It codes for CASPRGEDQPQHF.

This clone occurred a few times. The V and J genes are TRBV4-1 and TRBJ2-1; a weak D match, TRBD1 (6 bases). Trimming pared 6 bases from V and 0 bases from J, leaving 15 bases between. The CDR3 runs 16 residues. Germline V lookup: CDR1 MGHRA, CDR2 YSYEKL. The CDR3 sequence: CASSRKGESSYNEQFF. CDR3 in DNA: TGCGCCAGCAGTCGTAAGGGGGAGAGCTCCTACAATGAGCAGTTCTTC.

The V call is TRBV29-1, the J call TRBJ2-2; D call uncertain. Trimming removed 3 bases from V and 7 bases from J, with 9 bases in between. The CDR3 runs to 12 residues. From germline, CDR1 is SQVTM and CDR2 ANQGSEA. CDR3 loop: CSVDSGNGELFF. Written as DNA, the CDR3 is TGCAGCGTTGATTCGGGTAACGGGGAGCTGTTTTTT.

The rearrangement joins TRBV5-1 to TRBJ2-7; D call uncertain. Germline V CDR1 and CDR2: SGHRS, YFSETQ. This CDR3 region has 12 residues. V was clipped by 1 base and J by 2 bases, with 4 bases between them. The CDR3 here is CASSLTTYEQYF. CDR3 coding DNA: TGCGCCAGCAGCTTGACAACCTACGAGCAGTACTTC.

The rearrangement links TRBV9 to TRBJ2-4, with D perhaps matching TRBD1 (7 bases). CDR1 is SGDLS and CDR2 is YYNGEE in the germline V gene. Trimming stripped 3 bases from V and 11 bases from J, with 21 bases between. The CDR3 contains 15 residues. CDR3 region: CASSAQGGEGVVQYF. In DNA, the CDR3 is TGTGCCAGCAGCGCCCAGGGGGGCGAGGGGGTAGTTCAGTACTTC.

The chain couples TRBV5-4 to TRBJ2-3, with no clear D. Per germline, CDR1 SGHNT and CDR2 YYREEE (reference sequence). V was pared by 0 bases and J by 1 base, with 9 bases between. The CDR3 is 15 residues long. The CDR3 here is CASSLALTRTDTQYF. DNA for the CDR3: TGTGCCAGCAGCTTGGCCCTTACACGCACAGATACGCAGTATTTT.

J is TRBJ1-1 and V is TRBV7-2; the D is unclear. Germline lookup yields CDR1 SGHTA and CDR2 FQGNSA. The CDR3 has 14 residues. The ends were cut back, 7 bases at V and 0 bases at J, with 12 bases in the middle. The CDR3 here is CASTNYGVNTEAFF. The CDR3 DNA reads TGTGCCAGCACCAACTATGGAGTGAACACTGAAGCTTTCTTT. The whole variable domain, filled in from reference TRBV7-2 and TRBJ1-1, reads GAGVSQSPSNKVTEKGKDVELRCDPISGHTALYWYRQSLGQGLEFLIYFQGNSAPDKSGLPSDRFSAERTGGSVSTLTIQRTQQEDSAVYLCASTNYGVNTEAFFGQGTRLTVV.

The rearrangement links TRBV10-3 to TRBJ2-7; 8 bases map to TRBD2. Trimming removed 8 bases from V and 2 bases from J; junction bases left unmatched: 11. The CDR3 spans 15 residues. Looked up from germline, CDR1 is ENHRY and CDR2 is SYGVKD. CDR3 coding DNA: TGTGCCATCCTTGAGGCGGGAGGCCTTGCCTACGAGCAGTACTTC. As protein: CAILEAGGLAYEQYF.

J is TRBJ2-7 and V is TRBV11-2; D possibly corresponds to TRBD1 (6 bases). The CDR3 runs 18 residues. The germline gives CDR1 SGHAT, CDR2 FQNNGV. The V and J ends lost 3 bases and 3 bases respectively, with 24 bases between them. CDR3 loop: CASSLTRQAEGTGYEQYF. The CDR3 nucleotides are TGTGCCAGCAGCTTGACCAGACAGGCCGAGGGAACGGGCTACGAGCAGTACTTC.

This chain connects TRBV9 to TRBJ2-1; maybe TRBD2 (6 bases). Trimming stripped 4 bases from V and 0 bases from J, with 14 bases between. There are 16 residues in the CDR3. Germline assignment: CDR1 SGDLS and CDR2 YYNGEE. This CDR3 is CASSLLGAGSYNEQFF. The CDR3 DNA is TGTGCCAGCAGCCTCCTAGGAGCGGGCTCCTACAATGAGCAGTTCTTC.

The chain joins TRBV5-6 to TRBJ2-3, with D possibly matching TRBD2 (6 bases). The CDR3 is 14 amino acids. V was shortened by 1 base and J by 4 bases, with 10 bases between the two germline ends. In germline, CDR1 is SGHDT, CDR2 YYEEEE. CDR3 in DNA: TGTGCCAGCAGCTTGACGGGGGTAGCAGATACGCAGTATTTT. Its translation is CASSLTGVADTQYF.

The chain joins TRBV18 to TRBJ1-1; 8 nucleotides agree with TRBD1. CDR1 is KGHSH, CDR2 LQKENI, per germline. The CDR3 runs to 14 residues. With V trimmed by 2 bases and J by 5 bases, 4 bases remained unmatched. The CDR3 nucleotides read TGTGCCAGCTCACCAAGGACAGGGCGGACTGAAGCTTTCTTT. It yields the protein CASSPRTGRTEAFF.

The rearrangement uses TRBV7-9 and TRBJ1-2; D ambiguous. V gave up 5 bases and J gave up 13 bases, with 17 bases separating them. The germline V gene encodes CDR1 SEHNR and CDR2 FQNEAQ (reference sequence). This CDR3 has 12 amino acids. The CDR3 coding sequence is TGTGCCAGCAGCGCATCTGAGGCCTCCCTCACCTTC. Translated: CASSASEASLTF.

The chain joins TRBV3-1 (or the pseudogene TRBV3-2) to TRBJ1-6; 9 bases line up with TRBD1. After removal of 2 bases from V and 11 bases from J, the junction contained 13 bases not matched to a gene. The CDR3 spans 17 residues. Germline V lookup: CDR1 LGHDT, CDR2 YNNKEL (reference sequence). CDR3 in amino acids: CASSQTTGGPAFTPLHF. The CDR3 DNA is TGTGCCAGCAGCCAAACAACAGGGGGCCCAGCGTTTACACCCCTCCACTTT.